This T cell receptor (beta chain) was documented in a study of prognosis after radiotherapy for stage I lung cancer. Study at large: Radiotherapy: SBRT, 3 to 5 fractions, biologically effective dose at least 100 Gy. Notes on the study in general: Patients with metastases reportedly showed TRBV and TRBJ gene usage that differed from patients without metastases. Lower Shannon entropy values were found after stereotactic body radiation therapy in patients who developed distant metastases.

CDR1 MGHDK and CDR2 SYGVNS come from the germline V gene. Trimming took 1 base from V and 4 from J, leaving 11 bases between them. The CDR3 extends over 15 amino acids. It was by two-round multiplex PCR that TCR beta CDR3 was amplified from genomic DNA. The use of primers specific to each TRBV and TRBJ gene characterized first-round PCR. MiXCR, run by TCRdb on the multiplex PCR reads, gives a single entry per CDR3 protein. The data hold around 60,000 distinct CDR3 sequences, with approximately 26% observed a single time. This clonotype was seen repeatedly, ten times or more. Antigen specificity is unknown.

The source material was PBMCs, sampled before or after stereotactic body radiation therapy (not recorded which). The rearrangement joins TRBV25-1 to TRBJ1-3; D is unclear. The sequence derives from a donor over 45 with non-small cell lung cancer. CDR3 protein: CASSELRNPGNTIYF. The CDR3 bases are TGTGCCAGCAGTGAATTGAGGAATCCAGGAAACACCATATATTTT.